This T cell receptor (beta chain) originates from a study of cytomegalovirus exposure and HLA in healthy donors. On this clone itself: The target antigen is unknown.

Study outcomes and limitations: Cytomegalovirus association was assigned to approximately 160 TCR beta chains. In vitro work confirmed that a few CMV-associated chains recognize CMV antigens. Likely technical artifact: a cluster of highly shared sequence variants.

PCR employed 60 Vbeta and 13 Jbeta primers. Per the authors' pipeline: In a later analysis, 80 million to 100 million unique TCR beta chains included roughly 11 million shared by two or more donors. The repertoire was sequenced with immunoSEQ multiplex PCR; TCRdb's copy has only in-frame clones and lacks some. The D gene and trimming were derived from the DNA, and the V and J assignments and clone size from that table. Of 200,000 or so clones in the sample, around 81% are singletons; the top ten hold around 2%. Trimming at V came to 10 bases and at J to 8 bases, leaving 17 bases not matched to a gene. The CDR3 loop spans 15 amino acids. The germline V gene encodes CDR1 MGHRA and CDR2 YSYEKL.

The sample taken for sequencing was PBMCs. The chain uses TRBV4-1 and TRBJ1-2; 9 bases line up with TRBD1. The TCR sequence derives from a woman younger than 30 in good health and CMV-seropositive. The CDR3 sequence is CATSDRDRVAPGYTF. CDR3 DNA: TGCGCCACTAGTGATCGGGACAGGGTAGCCCCCGGCTACACCTTC.